This T cell receptor (beta chain) emerged from a study of T cell responses to AZD1222 COVID-19 vaccine. At the level of the study: Second doses at about 4 or about 12 weeks were pooled. Points from the study as a whole: Reports say nearly half of spike-specific TCRs go after unmutated variant regions.

This table comes from immunoSEQ multiplex PCR, and its TCRdb copy is limited to in-frame clones, with some not included. The sample carries about 99,000 clones, 85% to 95% recorded once. About this clone: The antigen is unknown.

The source is an adult in good health. Sequences were derived from peripheral blood, sampled on day 0 of AZD1222 vaccination.

In DNA, the CDR3 is TGTTTTACCGGCAGACCGAACACCGGGGAGCTGTTTTTT. Amino acids: CFTGRPNTGELFF. The rearrangement uses TRBV28 and TRBJ2-2; D uncertain. Per germline, CDR1 MDHEN and CDR2 SYDVKM. The CDR3 loop spans 13 amino acids.